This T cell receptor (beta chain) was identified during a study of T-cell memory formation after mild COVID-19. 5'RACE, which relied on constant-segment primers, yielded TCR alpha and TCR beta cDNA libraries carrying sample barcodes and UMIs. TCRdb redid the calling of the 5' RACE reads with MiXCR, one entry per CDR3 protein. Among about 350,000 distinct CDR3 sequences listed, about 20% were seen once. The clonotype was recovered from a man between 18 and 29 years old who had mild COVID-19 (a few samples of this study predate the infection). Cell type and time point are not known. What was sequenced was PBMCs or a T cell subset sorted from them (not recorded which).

CDR3 DNA sequence: TGTGCCAGCAGCGCAGGCGGGGGGGCGCTTACCCTAGGAGAGACCCAGTACTTC. It is translated as CASSAGGGALTLGETQYF. This chain connects TRBV7-6 to TRBJ2-5; 9 bases are shared with TRBD2. The length of the CDR3 is 18 residues. V dropped 5 bases and J dropped 4; count of bases not matched to a gene: 17. The germline gives CDR1 SGHVS, CDR2 FNYEAQ.